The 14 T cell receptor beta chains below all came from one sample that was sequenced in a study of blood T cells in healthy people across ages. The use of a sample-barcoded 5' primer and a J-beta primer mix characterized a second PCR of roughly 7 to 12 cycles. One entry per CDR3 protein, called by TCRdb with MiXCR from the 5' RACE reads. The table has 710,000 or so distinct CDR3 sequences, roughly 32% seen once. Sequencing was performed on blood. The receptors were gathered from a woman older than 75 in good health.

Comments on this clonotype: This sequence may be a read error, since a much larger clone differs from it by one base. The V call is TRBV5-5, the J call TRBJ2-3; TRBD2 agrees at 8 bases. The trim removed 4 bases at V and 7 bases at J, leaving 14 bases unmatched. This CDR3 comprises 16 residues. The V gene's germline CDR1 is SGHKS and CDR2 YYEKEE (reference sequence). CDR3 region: CASSIGRAGVENTQYF. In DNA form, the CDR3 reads TGTGCCAGCAGCATCGGACGAGCGGGGGTAGAGAATACGCAGTATTTT.

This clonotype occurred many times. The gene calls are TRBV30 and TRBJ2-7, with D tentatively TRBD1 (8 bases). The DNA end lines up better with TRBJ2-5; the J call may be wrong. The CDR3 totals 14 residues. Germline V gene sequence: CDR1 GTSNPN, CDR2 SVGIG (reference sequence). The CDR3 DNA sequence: TGTGCCTGGAGTGCAAACAGGGGGGGGGGGACCCAGTACTTC. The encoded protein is CAWSANRGGGTQYF.

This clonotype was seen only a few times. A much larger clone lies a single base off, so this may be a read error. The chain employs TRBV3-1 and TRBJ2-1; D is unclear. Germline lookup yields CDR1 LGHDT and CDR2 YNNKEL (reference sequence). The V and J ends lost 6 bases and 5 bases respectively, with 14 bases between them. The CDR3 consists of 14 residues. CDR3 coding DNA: TGTGCCAGCAGGGCATCCCACCGGGACAATGAGCAGTTCTTC. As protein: CASRASHRDNEQFF.

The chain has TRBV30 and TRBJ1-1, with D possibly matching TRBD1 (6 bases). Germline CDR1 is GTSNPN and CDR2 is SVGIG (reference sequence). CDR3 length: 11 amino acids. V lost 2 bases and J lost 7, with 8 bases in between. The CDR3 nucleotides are TGTGCCTGGAGTCGACAGGTTGAAGCTTTCTTT. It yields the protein CAWSRQVEAFF.

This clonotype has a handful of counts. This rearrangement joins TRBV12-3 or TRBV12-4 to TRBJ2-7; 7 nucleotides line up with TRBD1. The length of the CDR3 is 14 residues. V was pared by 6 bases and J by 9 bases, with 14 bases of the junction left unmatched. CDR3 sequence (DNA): TGTGCCAGCAGCGGGACAGCTTCTCCCTACTCGCAGTACTTC. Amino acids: CASSGTASPYSQYF.

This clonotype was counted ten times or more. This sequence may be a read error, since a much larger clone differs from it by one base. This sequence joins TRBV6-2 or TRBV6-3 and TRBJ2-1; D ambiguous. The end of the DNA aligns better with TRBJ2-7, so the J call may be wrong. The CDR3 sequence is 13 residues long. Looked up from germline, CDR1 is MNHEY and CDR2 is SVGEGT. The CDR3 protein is CASRGSSYNEQYF. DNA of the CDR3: TGTGCCAGCAGGGGAAGCTCCTACAATGAGCAGTACTTC.

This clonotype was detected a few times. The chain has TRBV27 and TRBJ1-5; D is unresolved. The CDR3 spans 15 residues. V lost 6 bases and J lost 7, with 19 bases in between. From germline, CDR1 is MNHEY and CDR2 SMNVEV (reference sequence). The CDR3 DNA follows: TGTGCCAGCAGCTCAATCCGGGAGCGGGAGCAGCCCCAGCATTTT. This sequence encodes CASSSIREREQPQHF.

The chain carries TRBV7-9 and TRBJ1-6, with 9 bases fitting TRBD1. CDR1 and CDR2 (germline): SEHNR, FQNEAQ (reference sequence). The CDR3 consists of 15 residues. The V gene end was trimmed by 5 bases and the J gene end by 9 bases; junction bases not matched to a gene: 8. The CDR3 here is CASSPTGQGSSPLHF. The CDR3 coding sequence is TGTGCCAGCAGCCCGACGGGACAGGGTAGTTCACCCCTCCACTTT.

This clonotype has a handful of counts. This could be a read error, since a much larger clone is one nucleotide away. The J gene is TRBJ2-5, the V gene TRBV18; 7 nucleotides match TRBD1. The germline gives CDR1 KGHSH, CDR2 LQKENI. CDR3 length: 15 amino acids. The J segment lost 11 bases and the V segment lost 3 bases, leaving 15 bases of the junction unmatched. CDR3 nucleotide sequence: TGTGCCAGCTCACCCGCGACAGGGTCGCACAATGAGCAGTACTTC. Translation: CASSPATGSHNEQYF.

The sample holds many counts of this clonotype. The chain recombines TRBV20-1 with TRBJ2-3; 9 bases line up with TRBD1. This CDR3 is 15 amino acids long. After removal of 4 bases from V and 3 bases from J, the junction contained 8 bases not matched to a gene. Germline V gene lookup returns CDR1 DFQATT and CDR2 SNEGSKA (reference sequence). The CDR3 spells CSATPGQGGTDTQYF. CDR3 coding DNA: TGCAGTGCTACGCCGGGACAGGGTGGGACAGATACGCAGTATTTT.

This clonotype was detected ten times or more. CDR3: CSAGTSGGVVNEQFF. The CDR3 bases are TGCAGTGCTGGAACTAGCGGGGGGGTCGTAAATGAGCAGTTCTTC. J is TRBJ2-1 and V is TRBV20-1, with TRBD2 matching over 13 bases. V was clipped by 5 bases and J by 7 bases; unmatched bases: 8. The CDR3 extends over 15 amino acids. The germline V gene has CDR1 DFQATT and CDR2 SNEGSKA (reference sequence).

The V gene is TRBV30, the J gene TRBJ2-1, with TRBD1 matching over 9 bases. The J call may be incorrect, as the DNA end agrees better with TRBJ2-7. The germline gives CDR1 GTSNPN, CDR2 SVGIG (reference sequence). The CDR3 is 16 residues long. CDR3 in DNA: TGTGCCTGGAGTCGTAGGGTCGGGACAGGGATCTACGAGCAGTACTTC. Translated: CAWSRRVGTGIYEQYF.

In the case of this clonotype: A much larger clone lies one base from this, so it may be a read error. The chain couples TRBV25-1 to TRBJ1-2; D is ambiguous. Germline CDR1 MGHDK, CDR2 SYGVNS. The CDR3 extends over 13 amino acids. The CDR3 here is CASSELGNYGHTF. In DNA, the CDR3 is TGTGCCAGCAGTGAATTAGGGAACTATGGCCACACCTTC.

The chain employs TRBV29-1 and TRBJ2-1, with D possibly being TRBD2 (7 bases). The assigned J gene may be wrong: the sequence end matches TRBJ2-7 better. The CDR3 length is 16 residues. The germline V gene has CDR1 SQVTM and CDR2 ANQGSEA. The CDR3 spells CSVEVGGGLSYNEQYF. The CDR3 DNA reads TGCAGCGTTGAAGTTGGGGGGGGGCTCTCCTACAATGAGCAGTACTTC.